Shown below are 27 T cell receptor beta chains from a single sample sequenced in a study of blood T cells in healthy people across ages. The authors ran a second PCR of about 6 to 11 cycles using a sample-barcoded 5' primer and a J-beta primer mix. TCRdb fed the 5' RACE reads into MiXCR, producing one record per CDR3 protein. The sample carries around 1,500,000 distinct CDR3 sequences, roughly 40% recorded once. Specimen: blood. The receptors here all came from a woman under 30 in good health.

This chain joins TRBV4-2 and TRBJ2-3; a weak D match, TRBD2 (5 bases). The CDR3 covers 16 residues. With 0 bases removed from V and 7 bases from J, the gap between germline ends came to 17 bases. Germline CDR1 is LGHNA and CDR2 is YNFKEQ. CDR3 DNA: TGTGCCAGCAGCCAAGAGCTGGGAGCGGTCCAGAATACGCAGTATTTT. Translating it yields CASSQELGAVQNTQYF.

The chain links TRBV7-2 to TRBJ2-1; no firm D call. This CDR3 comprises 13 residues. Germline V CDR1 and CDR2: SGHTA, FQGNSA. The V gene lost 1 base and the J gene lost 6 bases, with 7 bases spanning the gap. CDR3 DNA sequence: TGTGCCAGCAGCTTAGACACCTTCAATGAGCAGTTCTTC. Protein sequence: CASSLDTFNEQFF. The complete variable domain, with remaining parts taken from reference TRBV7-2 and TRBJ2-1, reads GAGVSQSPSNKVTEKGKDVELRCDPISGHTALYWYRQSLGQGLEFLIYFQGNSAPDKSGLPSDRFSAERTGGSVSTLTIQRTQQEDSAVYLCASSLDTFNEQFFGPGTRLTVL.

The chain is built from TRBV6-1 and TRBJ2-1, with D unresolved. The V gene's germline CDR1 is MNHNS and CDR2 SASEGT. The V and J ends lost 3 bases and 6 bases respectively, with 12 bases between them. The CDR3 spans 14 residues. The chain's CDR3 is CASSEGVGSNEQFF. The CDR3 nucleotides are TGTGCCAGCAGTGAGGGCGTGGGATCCAATGAGCAGTTCTTC.

The sample holds a few counts of this clonotype. The V gene is TRBV3-1, the J gene TRBJ1-2, with unresolved D. CDR1 is LGHDT and CDR2 is YNNKEL in the germline V gene (reference sequence). CDR3 length: 15 residues. With 2 bases removed from V and 0 bases from J, the gap between germline ends came to 10 bases. CDR3 in amino acids: CASSQSGAPNYGYTF. CDR3 in DNA: TGTGCCAGCAGCCAATCCGGAGCACCTAACTATGGCTACACCTTC.

The V gene is TRBV25-1, the J gene TRBJ2-1; D not resolved. The closer fit of TRBJ2-7 to the DNA end suggests the J call may be wrong. The germline V gene encodes CDR1 MGHDK and CDR2 SYGVNS. The CDR3 has 16 residues. This CDR3 is CASSELGRRSYNEQYF. Written as DNA, the CDR3 is TGTGCCAGCAGTGAATTAGGCCGCAGGTCCTACAATGAGCAGTACTTC.

The rearrangement links TRBV7-6 to TRBJ2-1, with 10 bases identical to TRBD2. J gave up 1 base and V 2 bases, and 26 bases lay outside the gene matches. This CDR3 contains 24 residues. Germline V gene lookup returns CDR1 SGHVS and CDR2 FNYEAQ. CDR3 protein: CASSLYPGLAGESVAFMSYNEQFF. CDR3 DNA: TGTGCCAGCAGCTTATACCCGGGGCTAGCGGGAGAATCGGTGGCATTTATGTCCTACAATGAGCAGTTCTTC.

The genes are TRBV6-1 and TRBJ2-7; unclear D gene. Near its end, the DNA agrees better with TRBJ2-5, so the J call may be wrong. Germline CDR1 and CDR2: MNHNS and SASEGT. This CDR3 is built from 14 residues. DNA of the CDR3: TGTGCCAGTAATTCGGCACATTTTAAAGAGACCCAGTACTTC. Encoded protein: CASNSAHFKETQYF.

This clonotype turned up a few times. The chain links TRBV2 to TRBJ1-5; 8 bases are a match to TRBD1. The CDR3 spans 15 residues. The germline V gene has CDR1 SNHLY and CDR2 FYNNEI. J was trimmed by 0 bases and V by 6 bases; bases with no gene match: 4. CDR3 sequence: CASRADRGSNQPQHF. The CDR3 region has the DNA TGTGCCAGCAGGGCCGACAGGGGTAGCAATCAGCCCCAGCATTTT.

This clonotype has a handful of counts. The chain employs TRBV7-2 and TRBJ1-2, with 11 bases lining up with TRBD1. The CDR3 consists of 16 residues. After removal of 5 bases from V and 2 bases from J, the junction contained 7 bases not matched to a gene. Germline V gene data show CDR1 as SGHTA and CDR2 as FQGNSA. The CDR3 DNA sequence: TGTGCCAGCAGCCCGGACAGGGGGCGCAGGAACTATGGCTACACCTTC. This sequence encodes CASSPDRGRRNYGYTF.

This chain links TRBV12-3 or TRBV12-4 with TRBJ2-3; D might be TRBD1 or TRBD2, each matching 5 bases. Trimming removed 6 bases at V and 1 base at J, with 17 bases between. The CDR3 spans 16 residues. CDR3 amino acids: CASSRSVGDRTDTQYF. CDR3 nucleotide sequence: TGTGCCAGCAGCCGAAGCGTAGGGGACCGCACAGATACGCAGTATTTT.

V is TRBV20-1 and J is TRBJ2-1, with 8 bases matching TRBD1. The CDR3 is 16 residues long. V dropped 6 bases and J dropped 0; count of bases not matched to a gene: 10. Germline-derived CDR1 and CDR2 are DFQATT and SNEGSKA (reference sequence). As DNA, the CDR3 is TGCAGTGCCCTAACGACAGGGGCAAGCTCCTACAATGAGCAGTTCTTC. This sequence encodes CSALTTGASSYNEQFF.

The V gene is TRBV20-1, the J gene TRBJ2-5, with D possibly called TRBD1 or TRBD2 (5 bases each). Trimming pared 0 bases from V and 3 bases from J, leaving 11 bases between. The germline gives CDR1 DFQATT, CDR2 SNEGSKA (reference sequence). The CDR3 loop spans 14 amino acids. CDR3 DNA sequence: TGCAGTGCTAGAGATGGGGCGCGGGAAGAGACCCAGTACTTC. Amino acid sequence: CSARDGAREETQYF.

This clonotype has more than one count but fewer than ten. The rearrangement joins TRBV4-2 to TRBJ2-1, with D unresolved. V lost 0 bases, J lost 0 bases, and 12 bases lay in between. Germline assignment: CDR1 LGHNA and CDR2 YNFKEQ. The CDR3 runs to 17 residues. CDR3 sequence reads: CASSQEIATSSYNEQFF. Written as DNA, the CDR3 is TGTGCCAGCAGCCAAGAGATAGCTACGAGCTCCTACAATGAGCAGTTCTTC.

Here the CDR3 reads CATTEGGNTIYF. CDR3 nucleotide sequence: TGTGCCACGACAGAAGGGGGAAACACCATATATTTT. The chain couples TRBV10-3 to TRBJ1-3, with D perhaps matching TRBD1 (5 bases). The CDR3 runs to 12 residues. The V end was cut by 10 bases, the J end by 4 bases, with 11 bases between. Looked up from germline, CDR1 is ENHRY and CDR2 is SYGVKD.

In this sample, this clonotype turned up a few times. The chain combines TRBV7-2 with TRBJ2-7, with 11 bases matching TRBD1. V trimming: 7 bases; J trimming: 5 bases; junction bases outside the gene matches: 7. The germline CDR1 and CDR2 sequences are SGHTA and FQGNSA. The CDR3 spans 14 residues. Written as DNA, the CDR3 is TGTGCCAGCATTAATACGGGACAGGGGGACGAGCAGTACTTC. It specifies CASINTGQGDEQYF. Drawing the rest from reference TRBV7-2 and TRBJ2-7, the complete variable domain is GAGVSQSPSNKVTEKGKDVELRCDPISGHTALYWYRQSLGQGLEFLIYFQGNSAPDKSGLPSDRFSAERTGGSVSTLTIQRTQQEDSAVYLCASINTGQGDEQYFGPGTRLTVT.

This clonotype was seen only a few times. The CDR3 is CASGPSGGTDTQYF. Written as DNA, the CDR3 is TGTGCTAGTGGTCCCAGCGGGGGCACAGATACGCAGTATTTT. This chain joins TRBV12-5 and TRBJ2-3; 7 bases map to TRBD2. Germline trimming cut 5 bases from V and 1 base from J; bases unmatched to any gene: 3. Germline V lookup: CDR1 LGHNT, CDR2 FRNRAP. This CDR3 has 14 amino acids.

This clonotype has only one observation. Germline is not matched at one junction end, which may reflect a read error. V and J are TRBV7-2 and TRBJ2-1; D gene uncertain. The germline CDR1 and CDR2 sequences are SGHTA and FQGNSA. The CDR3 covers 16 residues. CDR3 DNA sequence: TGTGCCAGCAGCTTATCGACGGTTGTGCGCTACGATGAGCAGTTCTTC. It is translated as CASSLSTVVRYDEQFF.

As for this clonotype: A much bigger clone sits one base away, suggesting this may be a read error. This chain links TRBV6-4 with TRBJ2-3, with a weak D call TRBD1 (5 bases). Germline lookup yields CDR1 MRHNA and CDR2 SNTAGT. Trimming took off 2 bases at V and 8 bases at J, with 14 bases between the two ends. The CDR3 runs 14 residues. In DNA form, the CDR3 reads TGTGCCAGCAGTGACGGAGCAGGGTCAGGTACGCAGTATTTT. It yields the protein CASSDGAGSGTQYF.

V is TRBV7-4 and J is TRBJ1-5, with D uncertain. This CDR3 region has 16 residues. Germline lookup yields CDR1 SGHVT and CDR2 SQSDAQ. Between the trimmed V and J ends, which lost 2 bases and 1 base, there was a span of 12 bases. The CDR3 DNA is TGTGCCAGCAGCTTATCCGACACGGAAAGCAATCAGCCCCAGCATTTT. This encodes CASSLSDTESNQPQHF.

This clonotype was observed a few times. The J gene is TRBJ2-1, the V gene TRBV20-1; 10 positions agree with TRBD2. This CDR3 contains 16 residues. Unmatched junction bases numbered 10, after V lost 2 bases and J lost 6 bases. Per the germline V gene, CDR1 is DFQATT and CDR2 is SNEGSKA (reference sequence). The CDR3 DNA is TGCAGTGCTAGACAGGCTAGCGGGAGTGTGGGCAATGAGCAGTTCTTC. Translating it yields CSARQASGSVGNEQFF.

This clonotype has just a few counts. This rearrangement joins TRBV6-5 to TRBJ2-1, with TRBD2 matching over 10 bases. The J call is uncertain, as TRBJ2-7 better fits the DNA end. From germline, CDR1 is MNHEY and CDR2 SVGAGI. The CDR3 extends over 17 amino acids. The CDR3 coding sequence is TGTGCCAGCAGTTACTCGGGTAGCGGGGGGACTTACAATGAGCAGTACTTC. Translating gives CASSYSGSGGTYNEQYF.

The rearrangement uses TRBV20-1 and TRBJ2-5, with D unresolved. Germline V gene sequence: CDR1 DFQATT, CDR2 SNEGSKA (reference sequence). The length of the CDR3 is 12 residues. Trimming left V 3 bases short and J 5 bases short, with 10 bases between. In DNA form, the CDR3 reads TGCAGTGCTAGGTTGGTGGGGGAGACCCAGTACTTC. It encodes CSARLVGETQYF.

This clonotype was counted only a few times. CDR3 residues: CATSRAGGRNEQYF. The CDR3 region has the DNA TGTGCCACCAGTAGAGCGGGAGGGAGGAATGAGCAGTACTTC. The chain couples TRBV24-1 to TRBJ2-5; 10 bases line up with TRBD2. After removal of 6 bases from V and 11 bases from J, the junction contained 11 bases not matched to a gene. Germline CDR1 is KGHDR and CDR2 is SFDVKD. This CDR3 spans 14 amino acids.

This clonotype was detected a few times. The V gene is TRBV6-5, the J gene TRBJ2-2; 9 bases map to TRBD2. The CDR3 runs 14 residues. Germline V gives CDR1 MNHEY, CDR2 SVGAGI. Unmatched junction bases numbered 5, after V lost 10 bases and J lost 2 bases. The CDR3 spells CATSGTANTGELFF. The CDR3 DNA reads as TGTGCCACTAGCGGGACTGCCAACACCGGGGAGCTGTTTTTT.

The chain recombines TRBV28 with TRBJ1-4; D unclear. The CDR3 sequence is 15 residues long. Trimming removed 1 base from V and 7 bases from J, with 13 bases in between. CDR1 is MDHEN and CDR2 is SYDVKM in the germline V gene. The CDR3 sequence is CASSLFGRFGEKLFF. The CDR3 DNA reads as TGTGCCAGCAGTTTATTCGGCAGGTTTGGTGAAAAACTGTTTTTT.

The chain couples TRBV9 to TRBJ2-3; TRBD2 aligns across 10 bases. Germline V gene sequence: CDR1 SGDLS, CDR2 YYNGEE. Unmatched junction bases numbered 6, after V lost 0 bases and J lost 5 bases. This CDR3 region has 16 residues. The CDR3: CASSVGNSGRLDTQYF. In nucleotides, the CDR3 is TGTGCCAGCAGCGTAGGAAATAGCGGGAGGTTAGATACGCAGTATTTT.

The chain links TRBV20-1 to TRBJ2-7; possibly TRBD1 for D (5 bases). With the DNA end fitting TRBJ2-5 better, the J assignment may be wrong. The CDR3 is made up of 14 amino acids. The germline gives CDR1 DFQATT, CDR2 SNEGSKA (reference sequence). CDR3 in DNA: TGCAGTGCTGGCGTGACAGTTACCCAGGAGACCCAGTACTTC. Amino acid sequence: CSAGVTVTQETQYF.